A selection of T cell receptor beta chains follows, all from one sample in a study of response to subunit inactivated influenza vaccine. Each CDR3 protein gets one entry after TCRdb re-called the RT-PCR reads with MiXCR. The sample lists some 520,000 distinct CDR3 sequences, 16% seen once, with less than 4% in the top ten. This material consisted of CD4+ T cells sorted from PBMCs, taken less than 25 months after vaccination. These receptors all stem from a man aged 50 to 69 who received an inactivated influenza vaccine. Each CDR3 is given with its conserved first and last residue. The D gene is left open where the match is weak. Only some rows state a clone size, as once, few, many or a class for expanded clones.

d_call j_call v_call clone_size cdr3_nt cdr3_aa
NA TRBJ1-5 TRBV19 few TGTGCCACCTCCTCGACAGGCGTGGGTCAGCCCCAGCATTTT CATSSTGVGQPQHF
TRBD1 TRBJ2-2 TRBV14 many TGTGCCAGCAGCCAACGCCCAGGGGGCACCGGGGAGCTGTTTTTT CASSQRPGGTGELFF
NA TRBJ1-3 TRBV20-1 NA TGCAGTGCTAGAGGGACGGCGCTCCGCTCTGGAAACACCATATATTTT CSARGTALRSGNTIYF
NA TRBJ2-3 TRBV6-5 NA TGTGCCAGCAGTTATGTATTCGGCAGGGCCACTAGCACAGATACGCAGTATTTT CASSYVFGRATSTDTQYF
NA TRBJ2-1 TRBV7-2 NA TGTGCCAGCACCCGGATGGGGCTCTACAATGAGCAGTTCTTC CASTRMGLYNEQFF
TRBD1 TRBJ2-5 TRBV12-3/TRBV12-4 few TGTGCCAGCAGTTATGCCCCCATGGCAGGGGGTCACCAAGAGACCCAGTACTTC CASSYAPMAGGHQETQYF
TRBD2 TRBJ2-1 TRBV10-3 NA TGTGCCATCAGTGATTCGGGACTAGCGGACCTAAATGAGCAGTTCTTC CAISDSGLADLNEQFF
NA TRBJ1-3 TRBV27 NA TGTGCCAGCAGTTTATCATTCTCTGGAAACACCATATATTTT CASSLSFSGNTIYF
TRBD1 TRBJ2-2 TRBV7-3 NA TGTGCCAGCAGCATAACAGGGGCCGGGGAGCTGTTTTTT CASSITGAGELFF
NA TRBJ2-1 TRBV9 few TGTGCCAGCAGCGTGGGTGATAGCTCCTACAATGAGCAGTTCTTC CASSVGDSSYNEQFF
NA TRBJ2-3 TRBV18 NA TGTGCCAGCTCACCACCGGCCGGGAGTGGAACAGATACGCAGTATTTT CASSPPAGSGTDTQYF
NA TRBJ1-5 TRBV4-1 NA TGCGCCAGCAGCCAAGGTAGACCAGGGCGTAGCAATCAGCCCCAGCATTTT CASSQGRPGRSNQPQHF
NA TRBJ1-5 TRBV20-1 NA TGCAGTGCTAGAGATAAAGGGGCTTATAGCAATCAGCCCCAGCATTTT CSARDKGAYSNQPQHF
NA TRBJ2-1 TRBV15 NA TGTGCCACCAGCAGGAGTCCTAATATGAACAATGAGCAGTTCTTC CATSRSPNMNNEQFF
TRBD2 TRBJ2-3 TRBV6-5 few TGTGCCAGCAGTTACTCGTCCGGGAGGTCCACAGATACGCAGTATTTT CASSYSSGRSTDTQYF
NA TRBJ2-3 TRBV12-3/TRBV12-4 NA TGTGCCAGCAGTTTAAGGGCGGGCGGAACGCTAGCTAGGGCAGATACGCAGTATTTT CASSLRAGGTLARADTQYF
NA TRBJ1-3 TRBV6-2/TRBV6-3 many TGTGCCAGCAGTGGGACTCTCTCTGGAAACACCATATATTTT CASSGTLSGNTIYF
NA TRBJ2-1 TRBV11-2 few TGTGCCAGCAGCCCGTTCAATGAGCAGTTCTTC CASSPFNEQFF
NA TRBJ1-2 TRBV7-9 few TGTGCCAGCACAAGACGGGGAAGTGGCTATGGCTACACCTTC CASTRRGSGYGYTF
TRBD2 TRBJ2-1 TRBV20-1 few TGCAGTGCTAGTTCGGGAGCGGGGAATGAGCAGTTCTTC CSASSGAGNEQFF
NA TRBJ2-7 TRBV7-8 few TGTGCCAGCAGCTTCAGGGTCTCCTACGAGCAGTACTTC CASSFRVSYEQYF
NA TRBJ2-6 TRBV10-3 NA TGTGCCATCAGTGATCGGACTTTCTCTGGGGCCAACGTCCTGACTTTC CAISDRTFSGANVLTF
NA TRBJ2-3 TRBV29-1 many TGCAGCGTTTCCCACACAGATACGCAGTATTTT CSVSHTDTQYF
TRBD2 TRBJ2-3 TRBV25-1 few TGTGCCAGCAGTGATCATCCTAGCGGGAGGGCATCAGATACGCAGTATTTT CASSDHPSGRASDTQYF
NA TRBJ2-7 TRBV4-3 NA TGCGCCAGCAGCCCTCGCACGGCGTCCGAGCAGTACTTC CASSPRTASEQYF
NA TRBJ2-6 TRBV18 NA TGTGCCAGCTCGGTTAACGGACCTGGGGCCAACGTCCTGACTTTC CASSVNGPGANVLTF
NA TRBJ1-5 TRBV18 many TGTGCCAGCTCAAGAGCTCCTCACGAGCCCCAGCATTTT CASSRAPHEPQHF
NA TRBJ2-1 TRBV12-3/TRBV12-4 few TGTGCCAGCACTCCCCGACTCAATGAGCAGTTCTTC CASTPRLNEQFF
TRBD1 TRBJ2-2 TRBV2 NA TGTGCCAGCAGGGAAGGGACAGTGAACACCGGGGAGCTGTTTTTT CASREGTVNTGELFF
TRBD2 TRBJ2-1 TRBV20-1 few TGCAGTGCTCCCGAGACCGGACTAGCGGGAGGCCGTTTTGGCAATGAGCAGTTCTTC CSAPETGLAGGRFGNEQFF
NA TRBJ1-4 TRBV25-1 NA TGTGCCAGCAGTGAAGACAGGCAGAATGAAAAACTGTTTTTT CASSEDRQNEKLFF
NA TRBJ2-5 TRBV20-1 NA TGCAGTGCATCCCTTACAGGACTCCTTGAGACCCAGTACTTC CSASLTGLLETQYF
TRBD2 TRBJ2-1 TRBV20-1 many TGCAGTGCTCCACTAGCGGGAGGCGGTGAGCAGTTCTTC CSAPLAGGGEQFF
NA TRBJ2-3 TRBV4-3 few TGCGCCAGCAGCCAAGGCAGGGGAGGTCGGGATACGCAGTATTTT CASSQGRGGRDTQYF
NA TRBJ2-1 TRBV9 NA TGTGCCAGCAGCGTCTCCCCCCGGGACAATGAGCAGTTCTTC CASSVSPRDNEQFF
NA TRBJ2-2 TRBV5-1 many TGCGCCAGCAGCTTCAGGGGAATGTCCGGGGAGCTGTTTTTT CASSFRGMSGELFF
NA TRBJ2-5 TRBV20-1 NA TGCAGTGCTAGGTTAGCGGCGGAAGAGACCCAGTACTTC CSARLAAEETQYF
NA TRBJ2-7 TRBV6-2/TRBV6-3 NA TGTGCCAGCAGTTACTGGAGATCAACCTCCTCCTACGAGCAGTACTTC CASSYWRSTSSYEQYF
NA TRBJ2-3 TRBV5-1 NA TGCGCCAGCAGCTTGGACGCGCGGCAAGGCACAGATACGCAGTATTTT CASSLDARQGTDTQYF
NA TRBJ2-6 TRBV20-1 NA TGCAGTGCTAGAGACCCCAAAACAGGGCACGGGGCCAACGTCCTGACTTTC CSARDPKTGHGANVLTF
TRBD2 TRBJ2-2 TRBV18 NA TGTGCCAGCTCCCCTAATGCAGCGGGAGGATCCGGGGAGCTGTTTTTT CASSPNAAGGSGELFF
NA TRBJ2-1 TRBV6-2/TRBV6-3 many TGTGCCAGCAGTAACGGAGGGGGCCTTGAGCAGTTCTTC CASSNGGGLEQFF
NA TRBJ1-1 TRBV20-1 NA TGCAGTGCTAGATCCGGAGCGGGGGATCGGAAGCATTTCTTT CSARSGAGDRKHFF
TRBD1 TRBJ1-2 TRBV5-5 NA TGTGCCAGCACTCCGGGACAGGGGGCAATAGGCTACACCTTC CASTPGQGAIGYTF